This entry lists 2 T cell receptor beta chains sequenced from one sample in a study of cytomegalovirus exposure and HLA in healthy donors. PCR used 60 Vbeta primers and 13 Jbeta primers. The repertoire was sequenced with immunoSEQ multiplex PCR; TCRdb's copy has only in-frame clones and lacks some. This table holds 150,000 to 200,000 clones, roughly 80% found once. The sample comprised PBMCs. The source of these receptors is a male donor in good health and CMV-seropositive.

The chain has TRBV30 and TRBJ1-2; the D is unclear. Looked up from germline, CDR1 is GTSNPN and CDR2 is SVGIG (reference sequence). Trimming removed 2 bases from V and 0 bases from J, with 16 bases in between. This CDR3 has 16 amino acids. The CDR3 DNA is TGTGCCTGGAGTCCCCCAGGATTTTTAACTAACTATGGCTACACCTTC. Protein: CAWSPPGFLTNYGYTF. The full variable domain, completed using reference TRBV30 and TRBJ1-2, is SQTIHQWPATLVQPVGSPLSLECTVEGTSNPNLYWYRQAAGRGLQLLFYSVGIGQISSEVPQNLSASRPQDRQFILSSKKLLLSDSGFYLCAWSPPGFLTNYGYTFGSGTRLTVV.

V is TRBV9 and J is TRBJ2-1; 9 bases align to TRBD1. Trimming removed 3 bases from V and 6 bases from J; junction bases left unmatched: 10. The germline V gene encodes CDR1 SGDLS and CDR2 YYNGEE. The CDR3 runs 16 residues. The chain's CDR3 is CASSARQGVGSNEQFF. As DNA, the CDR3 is TGTGCCAGCAGCGCCCGACAGGGGGTGGGGTCCAATGAGCAGTTCTTC.